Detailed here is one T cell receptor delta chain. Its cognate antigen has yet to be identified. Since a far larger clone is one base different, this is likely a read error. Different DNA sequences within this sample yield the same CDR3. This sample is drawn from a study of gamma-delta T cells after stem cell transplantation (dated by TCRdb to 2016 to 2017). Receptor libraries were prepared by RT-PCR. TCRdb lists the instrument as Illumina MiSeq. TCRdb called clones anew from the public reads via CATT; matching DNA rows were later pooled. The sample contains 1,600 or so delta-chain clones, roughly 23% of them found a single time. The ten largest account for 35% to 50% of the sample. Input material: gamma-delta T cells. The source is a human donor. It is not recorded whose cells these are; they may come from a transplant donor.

The nucleotide sequence reads TGTGCCTGTGACACCATCCTGCCAGCAGATATCAACACCGATAAACTCATCTTT. Its coded protein is CACDTILPADINTDKLIF. Recombination joined TRDV2 with TRDJ1; no D segment can be confidently identified. CDR1 GEAIGNYY and CDR2 EKD are derived from the germline V gene. A distance of 19 bases separates the germline ends of V and J, which lose 0 bases and 0 bases respectively. The CDR3 starts with the cysteine, ends with the phenylalanine, and has 18 residues. Just CDR3 DNA is preserved here, 54 bases in frame from base 1.